These 18 T cell receptor beta chains came from one sample sequenced in a study of T cell clones after liver transplantation. Sequencing used immunoSEQ multiplex PCR; TCRdb keeps in-frame clones, though not all of them. The sample records just over 80,000 clones, nearly 85% being singletons. This specimen consisted of CD4+ T cells from blood, obtained 46 months after liver transplant. These TCRs come from a human patient who received a liver transplant. Some T cells may have come from the graft donor.

V is TRBV6-1 and J is TRBJ1-2; D unresolved. This CDR3 comprises 15 residues. Germline CDR1 reads MNHNS; CDR2 reads SASEGT. Trimming took off 7 bases at V and 0 bases at J, with 15 bases between the two ends. The DNA for the CDR3 is TGTGCCAGCACCAGGACGGCCGCGGCTAACTATGGCTACACCTTC. Protein sequence: CASTRTAAANYGYTF.

The rearrangement uses TRBV6-4 and TRBJ1-1; D perhaps matches TRBD1 (6 bases). This CDR3 spans 13 amino acids. The V end lost 3 bases, the J end lost 5 bases, and 10 bases lay between the germline ends. CDR1 MRHNA and CDR2 SNTAGT come from the germline V gene. DNA for the CDR3: TGTGCCAGCAGTGAACAGGGATGGACTGAAGCTTTCTTT. This encodes CASSEQGWTEAFF.

CDR3 in amino acids: CASSRDRGAYGYTF. In DNA form, the CDR3 reads TGTGCCAGCAGCCGGGACAGGGGCGCTTATGGCTACACCTTC. V usage is TRBV27 and J usage is TRBJ1-2, with 10 bases matching TRBD1. The CDR3 is 14 amino acids. Germline V CDR1 and CDR2: MNHEY, SMNVEV (reference sequence). The ends lost 6 bases at V and 5 bases at J; junction bases unmatched: 6.

The chain is built from TRBV7-8 and TRBJ2-5, with 7 positions matching TRBD2. Germline CDR1 reads SGHVS; CDR2 reads FQNEAQ. This CDR3 is built from 14 residues. V trimming: 4 bases; J trimming: 2 bases; junction bases outside the gene matches: 4. The CDR3 nucleotides read TGTGCCAGCAGCTCCGGGACTATTCAAGAGACCCAGTACTTC. Protein: CASSSGTIQETQYF.

The J gene is TRBJ1-2, the V gene TRBV5-1; D is unclear. The V end was cut by 0 bases, the J end by 7 bases, with 16 bases between. The CDR3 has 15 residues. The germline V gene encodes CDR1 SGHRS and CDR2 YFSETQ. The CDR3 reads CASSLGAGGYSGYTF. The CDR3 DNA is TGCGCCAGCAGCTTGGGGGCAGGTGGATATAGTGGCTACACCTTC.

The rearrangement joins TRBV18 to TRBJ2-1; possible D gene TRBD2, 6 bases. The length of the CDR3 is 17 residues. CDR1 and CDR2 from the germline V gene are KGHSH and LQKENI. Trimming left V 3 bases short and J 3 bases short, with 18 bases between. CDR3 DNA sequence: TGTGCCAGCTCACCTATAGACCGGAGGGCTAACTACAATGAGCAGTTCTTC. Its translation is CASSPIDRRANYNEQFF.

The V call is TRBV5-1, the J call TRBJ2-1, with TRBD2 matching 7 bases. Germline CDR1 is SGHRS and CDR2 is YFSETQ. V shed 3 bases and J 13 bases; nucleotides not matched to a gene: 10. CDR3 length: 13 amino acids. The CDR3 DNA sequence: TGCGCCAGCAGCTCCCCGGCGGGAGTGGTACAGTTCTTC. Protein: CASSSPAGVVQFF.

This clone occurred a few times. V gene TRBV7-6 combines with J gene TRBJ2-2, with 9 bases that match TRBD1. V gave up 1 base and J gave up 6 bases; unmatched junction bases: 3. Looked up from germline, CDR1 is SGHVS and CDR2 is FNYEAQ. The CDR3 has 15 residues. The chain's CDR3 is CASSLGDRDSGELFF. The CDR3 DNA is TGTGCCAGCAGCTTAGGGGACAGGGATTCCGGGGAGCTGTTTTTT.

The chain employs TRBV5-8 and TRBJ2-3, with 7 bases matching TRBD1. The V gene's germline CDR1 is SGHTS and CDR2 YDEGEE. This CDR3 is 15 amino acids long. V shed 4 bases, J shed 3 bases, and the junction held 8 bases outside the gene matches. The CDR3 bases are TGTGCCAGCAGCAGACGGACAGGCTTAACAGATACGCAGTATTTT. Its translation: CASSRRTGLTDTQYF.

The chain links TRBV5-1 to TRBJ2-1; a possible D gene is TRBD1 (5 bases). Germline V gene lookup returns CDR1 SGHRS and CDR2 YFSETQ. This CDR3 is built from 14 residues. Trimming cost V 4 bases and J 3 bases, with 11 bases left between them. CDR3 region: CASSHDRSYNEQFF. DNA for the CDR3: TGCGCCAGCAGCCATGACAGAAGCTACAATGAGCAGTTCTTC.

This chain uses TRBV12-5 with TRBJ1-2; 8 bases match TRBD1. Germline trimming cut 6 bases from V and 1 base from J; bases unmatched to any gene: 13. Per germline, CDR1 LGHNT and CDR2 FRNRAP. The CDR3 loop spans 17 amino acids. The chain's CDR3 is CASGRSLQGGFNYGYTF. The DNA of the CDR3 is TGTGCTAGTGGCAGAAGCCTACAGGGGGGATTTAACTATGGCTACACCTTC.

The chain links TRBV6-1 to TRBJ2-2; D is possibly TRBD2 (5 bases). CDR3 length: 14 amino acids. V lost 6 bases, J lost 3 bases, and 11 bases lay in between. Looked up from germline, CDR1 is MNHNS and CDR2 is SASEGT. The CDR3 region has the DNA TGTGCCAGCAGGACGGACTGGGACACCGGGGAGCTGTTTTTT. Its protein is CASRTDWDTGELFF.

The chain couples TRBV14 to TRBJ1-2; the match to TRBD1 covers 10 bases. The V segment lost 3 bases and the J segment 2 bases; nucleotides outside the gene matches: 9. Germline assignment: CDR1 SGHDN and CDR2 FVKESK. The CDR3 has 17 residues. The CDR3 loop reads CASSHRGQGISNYGYTF. The CDR3 DNA sequence: TGTGCCAGCAGCCATAGGGGACAGGGGATATCGAACTATGGCTACACCTTC.

CDR3: CASSPLTGNGGYTF. In nucleotides, the CDR3 is TGTGCCAGCAGCCCCTTGACAGGGAATGGCGGCTACACCTTC. The chain combines TRBV7-2 with TRBJ1-2; TRBD1 matches 7 bases. The V gene end was trimmed by 5 bases and the J gene end by 8 bases; junction bases not matched to a gene: 11. Germline CDR1 and CDR2: SGHTA and FQGNSA. This CDR3 contains 14 residues.

The chain carries TRBV27 and TRBJ1-2; D gene uncertain. Trimming removed 6 bases from V and 4 bases from J, with 18 bases in between. There are 15 residues in the CDR3. Germline V gives CDR1 MNHEY, CDR2 SMNVEV (reference sequence). The CDR3 region has the DNA TGTGCCAGCAGCCCGGATAGGGTGTACGGCTATGGCTACACCTTC. This gives the protein CASSPDRVYGYGYTF.

The rearrangement joins TRBV11-2 to TRBJ2-7; D is ambiguous. Germline V gene data show CDR1 as SGHAT and CDR2 as FQNNGV. The CDR3 totals 16 residues. Trimming left V 2 bases short and J 3 bases short, with 17 bases between. The CDR3 here is CASSLFLPTPIYEQYF. The CDR3 nucleotides are TGTGCCAGCAGCTTATTCCTCCCTACTCCAATCTACGAGCAGTACTTC.

The V and J genes are TRBV30 and TRBJ2-1; D remains ambiguous. CDR1 is GTSNPN and CDR2 is SVGIG in the germline V gene (reference sequence). The CDR3 is 13 residues long. The ends were cut back, 2 bases at V and 1 base at J, with 6 bases in the middle. CDR3 DNA: TGTGCCTGGAGTCTAGGGTCCTACAATGAGCAGTTCTTC. It translates to CAWSLGSYNEQFF.

The chain is built from TRBV5-1 and TRBJ1-3; TRBD1 aligns across 7 bases. The CDR3 length is 14 residues. The germline V gene encodes CDR1 SGHRS and CDR2 YFSETQ. V lost 4 bases to trimming and J lost 4 bases; unmatched junction nucleotides: 5. DNA of the CDR3: TGCGCCAGCAGCCTTTACAGGGGAGGAAACACCATATATTTT. Protein sequence: CASSLYRGGNTIYF.